This T cell receptor (beta chain) was sequenced in a study of CD8 T cells in Susac syndrome. V lost 3 bases and J lost 6; bases outside the gene matches: 5. CDR3 size: 15 residues. The germline CDR1 and CDR2 sequences are SQVTM and ANQGSEA. RNA, at about 0.45 to 1 ug, was reverse transcribed with random hexamers. Coverage of TCR beta CDR3 amplification by immunoSEQ multiplex PCR extended to 54 Vbeta and 13 Jbeta. TCRdb processed the immunoSEQ multiplex PCR reads anew with MiXCR; each CDR3 protein has one entry. The repertoire holds 150,000 to 200,000 distinct CDR3 sequences, with around 93% as singletons. From blood CD8+ and CD4+ T cells, TCR beta sequences were generated. This clonotype was observed a handful of times.

Sample: CD4+ T cells from PBMCs. This receptor was identified in a human donor in good health. The rearrangement links TRBV29-1 to TRBJ1-4, with 12 bases lining up with TRBD1. The CDR3 coding sequence is TGCAGCGTTGATGGGACAGGGGGCGGGGATGAAAAACTGTTTTTT. It is translated as CSVDGTGGGDEKLFF.